Below, 7 T cell receptor beta chains from the same sample are listed, as sequenced in a study of shared clonotypes between healthy human individuals. Terminally differentiated effector memory CD45RA+ cells were left out of the naive CD8 fraction, which was CD45RO-negative and positively selected for CCR7. TCRdb's table, derived via immunoSEQ multiplex PCR, lists solely in-frame clones and lacks some. The sample has some 2.1 million clones; roughly 93% are singletons. What was sequenced was naive CD8+ T cells from PBMCs. The receptors shown here come from a man between 18 and 29 years old in good health. Some clones in this sample may be carry-over from other donors' samples.

Notes on this clone: The same CDR3 is also encoded by other DNA sequences in this sample. This CDR3 reads CSVAWNEQFF. The CDR3 DNA follows: TGCAGCGTTGCTTGGAATGAGCAGTTCTTC. The chain carries TRBV29-1 and TRBJ2-1; D call uncertain. Germline V gene data show CDR1 as SQVTM and CDR2 as ANQGSEA. Deletions cut 4 bases from V and 7 bases from J, with 5 bases between. The CDR3 sequence is 10 residues long.

The chain carries TRBV7-9 and TRBJ2-3, with 14 positions matching TRBD2. The CDR3 covers 19 residues. Germline trimming cut 3 bases from V and 1 base from J; bases unmatched to any gene: 9. Germline assignment: CDR1 SEHNR and CDR2 FQNEAQ (reference sequence). CDR3 sequence: CASSFPGTSGRWGTDTQYF. CDR3 nucleotides: TGTGCCAGCAGCTTCCCCGGGACTAGCGGGAGATGGGGCACAGATACGCAGTATTTT.

The chain employs TRBV7-9 and TRBJ1-4; the D gene is possibly TRBD1 (5 bases). There are 15 residues in the CDR3. V dropped 2 bases and J dropped 3 bases, with 10 bases sitting between them. Germline V gene sequence: CDR1 SEHNR, CDR2 FQNEAQ (reference sequence). As DNA, the CDR3 is TGTGCCAGCAGCTTATGGGGGAATTCTAATGAAAAACTGTTTTTT. This encodes CASSLWGNSNEKLFF.

This clone has a handful of counts. The sample contains more than one DNA sequence encoding this CDR3. The chain employs TRBV30 and TRBJ1-2; D call uncertain. Trimming took off 3 bases at V and 5 bases at J, with 7 bases between the two ends. CDR3 length: 11 amino acids. The germline CDR1 and CDR2 sequences are GTSNPN and SVGIG (reference sequence). Written as DNA, the CDR3 is TGTGCCTGGAGGGGAGGTTATGGCTACACCTTC. It encodes CAWRGGYGYTF.

This sequence joins TRBV6-5 and TRBJ2-3; no reliable D call. Germline assignment: CDR1 MNHEY and CDR2 SVGAGI. The V gene lost 0 bases and the J gene lost 0 bases, with 7 bases spanning the gap. This CDR3 is 15 amino acids long. CDR3 sequence: CASSYSDHSTDTQYF. CDR3 bases: TGTGCCAGCAGTTACTCGGACCACAGCACAGATACGCAGTATTTT.

On this clone: The sample contains more than one DNA sequence encoding this CDR3. The rearrangement links TRBV9 to TRBJ2-5; D is unclear. The CDR3 consists of 13 residues. The germline CDR1 and CDR2 sequences are SGDLS and YYNGEE. Between the trimmed V and J ends, which lost 3 bases and 1 base, there was a span of 7 bases. CDR3 loop: CASSEGGQETQYF. The DNA of the CDR3 is TGTGCCAGCAGCGAGGGTGGCCAAGAGACCCAGTACTTC.

The chain joins TRBV6-1 to TRBJ1-1, with 7 bases lining up with TRBD1. V gave up 8 bases and J gave up 0 bases; unmatched junction bases: 6. Germline V lookup: CDR1 MNHNS, CDR2 SASEGT. The CDR3 extends over 14 amino acids. CDR3 protein: CASGEDRLNTEAFF. CDR3 nucleotide sequence: TGTGCCAGCGGAGAGGACAGGCTGAACACTGAAGCTTTCTTT.